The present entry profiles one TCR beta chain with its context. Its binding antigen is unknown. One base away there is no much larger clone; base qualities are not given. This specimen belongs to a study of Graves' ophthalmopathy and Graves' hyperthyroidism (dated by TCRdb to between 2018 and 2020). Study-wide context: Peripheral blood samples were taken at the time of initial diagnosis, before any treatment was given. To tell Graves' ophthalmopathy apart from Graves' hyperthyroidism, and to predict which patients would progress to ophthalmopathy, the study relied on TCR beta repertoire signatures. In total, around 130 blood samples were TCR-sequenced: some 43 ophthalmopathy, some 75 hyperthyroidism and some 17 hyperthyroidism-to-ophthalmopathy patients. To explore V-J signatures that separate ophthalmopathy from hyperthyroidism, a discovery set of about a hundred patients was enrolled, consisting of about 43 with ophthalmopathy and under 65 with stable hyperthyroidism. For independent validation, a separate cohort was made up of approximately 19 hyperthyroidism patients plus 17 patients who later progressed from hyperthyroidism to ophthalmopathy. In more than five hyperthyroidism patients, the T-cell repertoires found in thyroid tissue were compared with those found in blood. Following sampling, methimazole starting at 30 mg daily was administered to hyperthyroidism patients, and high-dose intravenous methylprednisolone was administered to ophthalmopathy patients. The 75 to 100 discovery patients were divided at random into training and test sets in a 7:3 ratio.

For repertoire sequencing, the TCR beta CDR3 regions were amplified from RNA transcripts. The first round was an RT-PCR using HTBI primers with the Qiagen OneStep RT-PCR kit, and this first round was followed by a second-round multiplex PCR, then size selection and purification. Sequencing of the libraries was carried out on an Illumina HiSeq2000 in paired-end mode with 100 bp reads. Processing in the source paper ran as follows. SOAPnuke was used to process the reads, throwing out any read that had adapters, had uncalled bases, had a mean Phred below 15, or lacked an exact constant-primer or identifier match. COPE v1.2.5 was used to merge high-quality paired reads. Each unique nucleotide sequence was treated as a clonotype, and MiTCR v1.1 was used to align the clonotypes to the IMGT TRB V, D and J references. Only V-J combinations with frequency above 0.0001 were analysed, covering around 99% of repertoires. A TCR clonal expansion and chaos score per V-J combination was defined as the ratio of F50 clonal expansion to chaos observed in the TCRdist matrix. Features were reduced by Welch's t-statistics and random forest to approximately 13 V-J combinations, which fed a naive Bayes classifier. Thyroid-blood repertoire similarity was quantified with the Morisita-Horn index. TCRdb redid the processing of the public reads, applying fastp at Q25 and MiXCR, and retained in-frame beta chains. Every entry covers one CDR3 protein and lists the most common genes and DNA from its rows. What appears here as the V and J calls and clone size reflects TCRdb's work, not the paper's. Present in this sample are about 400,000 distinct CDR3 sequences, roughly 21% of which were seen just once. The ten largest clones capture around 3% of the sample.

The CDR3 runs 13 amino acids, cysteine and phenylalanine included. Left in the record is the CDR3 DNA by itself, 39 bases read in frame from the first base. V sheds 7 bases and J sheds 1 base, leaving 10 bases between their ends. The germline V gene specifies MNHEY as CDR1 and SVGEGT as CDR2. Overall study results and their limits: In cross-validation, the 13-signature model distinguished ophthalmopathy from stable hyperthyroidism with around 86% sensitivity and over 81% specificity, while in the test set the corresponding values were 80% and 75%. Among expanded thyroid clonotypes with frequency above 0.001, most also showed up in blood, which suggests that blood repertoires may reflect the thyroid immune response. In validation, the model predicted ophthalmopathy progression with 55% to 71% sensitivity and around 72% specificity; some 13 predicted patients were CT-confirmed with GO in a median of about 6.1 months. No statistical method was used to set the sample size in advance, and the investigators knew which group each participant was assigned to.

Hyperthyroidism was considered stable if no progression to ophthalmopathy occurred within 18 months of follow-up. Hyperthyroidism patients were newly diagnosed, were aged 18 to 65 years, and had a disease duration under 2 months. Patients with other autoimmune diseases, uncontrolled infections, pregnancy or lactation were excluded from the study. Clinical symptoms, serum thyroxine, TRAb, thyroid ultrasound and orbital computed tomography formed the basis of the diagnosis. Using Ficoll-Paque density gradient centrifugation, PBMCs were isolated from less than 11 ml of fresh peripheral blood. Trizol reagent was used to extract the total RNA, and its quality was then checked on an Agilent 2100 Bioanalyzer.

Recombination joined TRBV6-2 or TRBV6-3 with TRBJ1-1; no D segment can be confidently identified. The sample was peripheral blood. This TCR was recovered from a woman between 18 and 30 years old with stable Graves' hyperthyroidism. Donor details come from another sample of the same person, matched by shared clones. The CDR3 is CASINFGNTEAFF. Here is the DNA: TGTGCCAGCATCAACTTTGGGAACACTGAAGCTTTCTTT.